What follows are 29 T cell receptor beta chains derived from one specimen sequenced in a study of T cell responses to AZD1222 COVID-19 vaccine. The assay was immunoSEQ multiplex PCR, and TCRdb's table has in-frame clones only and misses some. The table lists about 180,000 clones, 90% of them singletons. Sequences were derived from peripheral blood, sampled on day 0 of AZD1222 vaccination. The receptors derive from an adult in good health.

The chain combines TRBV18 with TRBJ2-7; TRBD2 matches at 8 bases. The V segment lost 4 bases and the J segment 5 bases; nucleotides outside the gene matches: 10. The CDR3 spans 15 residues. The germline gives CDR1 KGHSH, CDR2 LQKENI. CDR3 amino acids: CASSRIRGGRDEQYF. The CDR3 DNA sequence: TGTGCCAGCTCACGAATACGGGGGGGCCGAGACGAGCAGTACTTC.

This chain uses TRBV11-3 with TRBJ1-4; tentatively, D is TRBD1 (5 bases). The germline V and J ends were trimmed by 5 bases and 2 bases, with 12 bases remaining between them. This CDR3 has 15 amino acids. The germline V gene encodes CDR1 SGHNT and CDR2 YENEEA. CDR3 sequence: CASSPLRGTNEKLFF. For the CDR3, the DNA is TGTGCCAGCAGCCCCCTGCGGGGGACTAATGAAAAACTGTTTTTT.

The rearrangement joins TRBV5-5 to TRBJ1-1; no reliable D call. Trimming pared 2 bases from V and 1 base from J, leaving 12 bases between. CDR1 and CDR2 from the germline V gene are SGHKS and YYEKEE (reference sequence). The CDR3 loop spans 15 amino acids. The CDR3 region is CASSFGQAENTEAFF. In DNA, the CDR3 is TGTGCCAGCAGCTTTGGGCAGGCGGAGAACACTGAAGCTTTCTTT. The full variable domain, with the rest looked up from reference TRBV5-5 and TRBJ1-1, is DAGVTQSPTHLIKTRGQQVTLRCSPISGHKSVSWYQQVLGQGPQFIFQYYEKEERGRGNFPDRFSARQFPNYSSELNVNALLLGDSALYLCASSFGQAENTEAFFGQGTRLTVV.

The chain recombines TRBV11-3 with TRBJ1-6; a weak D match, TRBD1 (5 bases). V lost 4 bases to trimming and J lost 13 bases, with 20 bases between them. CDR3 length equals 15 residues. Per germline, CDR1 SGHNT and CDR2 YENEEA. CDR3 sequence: CASSSTDSAPSPLHF. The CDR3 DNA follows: TGTGCCAGCAGCTCAACTGACAGCGCTCCATCGCCCCTCCACTTT.

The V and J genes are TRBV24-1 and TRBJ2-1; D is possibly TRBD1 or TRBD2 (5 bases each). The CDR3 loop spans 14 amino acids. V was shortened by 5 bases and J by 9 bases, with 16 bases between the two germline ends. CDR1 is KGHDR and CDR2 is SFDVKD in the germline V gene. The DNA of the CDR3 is TGTGCCACCAGTGCTGGGGACCCCGGAGGTGAGCAGTTCTTC. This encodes CATSAGDPGGEQFF.

The DNA for the CDR3 is TGTGCCAGCAGTTCGGGGACAGCTAACTATGGCTACACCTTC. Encoded protein: CASSSGTANYGYTF. The gene calls are TRBV6-5 and TRBJ1-2, with 7 bases aligning to TRBD1. Trimming took 4 bases from V and 0 from J; bases not matched to a gene: 2. The CDR3 covers 14 residues. The germline gives CDR1 MNHEY, CDR2 SVGAGI.

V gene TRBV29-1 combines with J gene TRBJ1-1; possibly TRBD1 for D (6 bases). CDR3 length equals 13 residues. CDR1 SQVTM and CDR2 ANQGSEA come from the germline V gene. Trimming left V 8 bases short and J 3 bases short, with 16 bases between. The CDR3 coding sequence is TGCAGCCCACACCAGGGGCGGGACACTGAAGCTTTCTTT. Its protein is CSPHQGRDTEAFF.

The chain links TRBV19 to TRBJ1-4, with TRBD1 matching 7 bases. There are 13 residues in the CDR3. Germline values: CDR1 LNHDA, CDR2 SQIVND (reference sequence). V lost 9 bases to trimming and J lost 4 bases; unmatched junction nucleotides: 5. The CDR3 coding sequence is TGTGCCAGCCTGGGACAGAATAATGAAAAACTGTTTTTT. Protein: CASLGQNNEKLFF.

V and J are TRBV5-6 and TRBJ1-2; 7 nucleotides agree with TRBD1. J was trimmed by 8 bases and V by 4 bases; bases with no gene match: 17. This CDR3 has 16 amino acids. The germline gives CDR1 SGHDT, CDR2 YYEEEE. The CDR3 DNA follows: TGTGCCAGCAGCCTCCCTACAGGGGTAAATGGCCTCGGCTACACCTTC. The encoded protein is CASSLPTGVNGLGYTF. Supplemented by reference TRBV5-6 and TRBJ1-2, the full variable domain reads DAGVTQSPTHLIKTRGQQVTLRCSPKSGHDTVSWYQQALGQGPQFIFQYYEEEERQRGNFPDRFSGHQFPNYSSELNVNALLLGDSALYLCASSLPTGVNGLGYTFGSGTRLTVV.

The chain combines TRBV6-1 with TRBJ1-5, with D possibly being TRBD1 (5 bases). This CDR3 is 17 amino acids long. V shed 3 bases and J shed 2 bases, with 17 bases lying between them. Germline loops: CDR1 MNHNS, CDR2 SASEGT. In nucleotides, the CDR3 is TGTGCCAGCAGTGACGGACAAACTAGGATCGGCAATCAGCCCCAGCATTTT. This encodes CASSDGQTRIGNQPQHF.

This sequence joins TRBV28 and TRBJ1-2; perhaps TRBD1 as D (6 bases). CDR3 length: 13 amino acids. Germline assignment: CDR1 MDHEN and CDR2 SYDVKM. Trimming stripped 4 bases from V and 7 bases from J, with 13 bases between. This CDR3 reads CASSSGHKPGYTF. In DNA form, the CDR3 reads TGTGCCAGCAGTTCGGGACATAAGCCTGGCTACACCTTC.

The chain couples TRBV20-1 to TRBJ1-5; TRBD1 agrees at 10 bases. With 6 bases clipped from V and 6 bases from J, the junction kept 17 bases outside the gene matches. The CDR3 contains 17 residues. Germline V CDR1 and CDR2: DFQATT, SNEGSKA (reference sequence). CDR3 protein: CSASGDRGILRGQPQHF. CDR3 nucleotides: TGCAGTGCGAGTGGGGACAGGGGCATCTTGAGGGGTCAGCCCCAGCATTTT.

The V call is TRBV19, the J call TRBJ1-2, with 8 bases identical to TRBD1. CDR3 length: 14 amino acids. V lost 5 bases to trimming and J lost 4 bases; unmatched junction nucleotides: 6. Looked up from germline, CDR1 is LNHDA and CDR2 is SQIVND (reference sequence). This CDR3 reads CASSPGDRLYGYTF. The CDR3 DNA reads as TGTGCCAGTAGTCCGGGGGACAGGCTCTATGGCTACACCTTC.

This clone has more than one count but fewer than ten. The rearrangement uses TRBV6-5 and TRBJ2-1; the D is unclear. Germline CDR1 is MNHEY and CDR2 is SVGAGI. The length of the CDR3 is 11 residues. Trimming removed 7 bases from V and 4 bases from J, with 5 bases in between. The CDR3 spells CASTTYNEQFF. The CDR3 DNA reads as TGTGCCAGCACGACGTACAATGAGCAGTTCTTC.

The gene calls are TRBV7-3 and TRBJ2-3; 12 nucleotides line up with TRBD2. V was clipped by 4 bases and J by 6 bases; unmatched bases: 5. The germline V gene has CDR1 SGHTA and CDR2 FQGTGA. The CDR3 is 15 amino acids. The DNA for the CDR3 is TGTGCCAGCAGCTCTAGCGGGGGGGCTTGGGATACGCAGTATTTT. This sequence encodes CASSSSGGAWDTQYF.

CDR3 in amino acids: CASRYQLGVEGGELFF. CDR3 nucleotide sequence: TGTGCCAGCAGGTACCAGTTGGGGGTTGAGGGCGGGGAGCTGTTTTTT. The chain joins TRBV13 to TRBJ2-2, with D possibly called TRBD1 or TRBD2 (5 bases each). Per the germline V gene, CDR1 is PRHDT and CDR2 is FYEKMQ (reference sequence). Trimming took off 6 bases at V and 7 bases at J, with 21 bases between the two ends. This CDR3 has 16 residues.

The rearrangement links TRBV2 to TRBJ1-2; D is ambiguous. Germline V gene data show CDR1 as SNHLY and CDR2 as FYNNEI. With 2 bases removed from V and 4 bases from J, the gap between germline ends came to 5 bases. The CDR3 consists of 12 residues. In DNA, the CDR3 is TGTGCCAGCAGTGAAAGCCGCTATGGCTACACCTTC. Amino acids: CASSESRYGYTF.

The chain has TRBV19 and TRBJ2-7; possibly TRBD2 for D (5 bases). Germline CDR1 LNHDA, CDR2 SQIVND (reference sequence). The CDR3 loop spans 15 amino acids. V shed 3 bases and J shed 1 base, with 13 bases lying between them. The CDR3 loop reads CASSISIGGSYEQYF. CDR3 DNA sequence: TGTGCCAGTAGTATTTCAATAGGAGGATCCTACGAGCAGTACTTC. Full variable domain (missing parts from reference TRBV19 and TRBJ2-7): DGGITQSPKYLFRKEGQNVTLSCEQNLNHDAMYWYRQDPGQGLRLIYYSQIVNDFQKGDIAEGYSVSREKKESFPLTVTSAQKNPTAFYLCASSISIGGSYEQYFGPGTRLTVT.

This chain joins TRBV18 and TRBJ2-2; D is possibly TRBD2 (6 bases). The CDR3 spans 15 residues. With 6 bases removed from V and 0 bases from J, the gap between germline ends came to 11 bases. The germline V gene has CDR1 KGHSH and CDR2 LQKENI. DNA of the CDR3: TGTGCCAGCTCCGCCGGGACTTCGAACACCGGGGAGCTGTTTTTT. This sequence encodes CASSAGTSNTGELFF.

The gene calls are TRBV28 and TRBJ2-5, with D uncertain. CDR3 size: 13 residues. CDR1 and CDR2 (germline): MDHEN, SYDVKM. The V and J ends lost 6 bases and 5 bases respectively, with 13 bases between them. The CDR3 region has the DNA TGTGCCAGCAGCCGTCAGGTAACTGAGACCCAGTACTTC. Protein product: CASSRQVTETQYF.

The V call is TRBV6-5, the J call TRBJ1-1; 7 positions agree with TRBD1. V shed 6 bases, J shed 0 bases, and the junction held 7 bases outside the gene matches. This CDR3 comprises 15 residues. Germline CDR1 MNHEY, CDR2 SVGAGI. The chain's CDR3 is CASSPRDSLNTEAFF. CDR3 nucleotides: TGTGCCAGCAGCCCCCGGGACAGCCTGAACACTGAAGCTTTCTTT.

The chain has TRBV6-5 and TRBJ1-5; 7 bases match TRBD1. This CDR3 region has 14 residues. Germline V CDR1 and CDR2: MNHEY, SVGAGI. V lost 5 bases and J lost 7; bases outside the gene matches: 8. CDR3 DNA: TGTGCCAGCAGTAGAAGACAGGGACGACAGCCCCAGCATTTT. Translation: CASSRRQGRQPQHF.

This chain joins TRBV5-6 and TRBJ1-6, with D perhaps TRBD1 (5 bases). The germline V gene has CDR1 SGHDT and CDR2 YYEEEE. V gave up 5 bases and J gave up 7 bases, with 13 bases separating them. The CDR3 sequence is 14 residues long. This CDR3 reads CASRPGLGNSPLHF. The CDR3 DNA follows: TGTGCCAGCAGACCGGGACTGGGGAATTCACCCCTCCACTTT.

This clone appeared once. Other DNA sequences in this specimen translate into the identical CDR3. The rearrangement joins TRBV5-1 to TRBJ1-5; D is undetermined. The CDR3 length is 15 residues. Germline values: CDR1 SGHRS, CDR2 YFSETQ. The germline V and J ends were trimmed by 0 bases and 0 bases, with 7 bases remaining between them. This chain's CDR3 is CASSLVPGSNQPQHF. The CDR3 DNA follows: TGCGCCAGCAGCTTGGTCCCAGGTAGCAATCAGCCCCAGCATTTT.

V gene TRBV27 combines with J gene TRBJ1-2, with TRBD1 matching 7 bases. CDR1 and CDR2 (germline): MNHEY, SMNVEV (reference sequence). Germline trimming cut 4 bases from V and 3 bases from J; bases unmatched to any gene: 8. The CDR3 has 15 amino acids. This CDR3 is CASSSEWDRDYGYTF. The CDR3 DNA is TGTGCCAGCAGTTCTGAGTGGGACAGAGACTATGGCTACACCTTC.

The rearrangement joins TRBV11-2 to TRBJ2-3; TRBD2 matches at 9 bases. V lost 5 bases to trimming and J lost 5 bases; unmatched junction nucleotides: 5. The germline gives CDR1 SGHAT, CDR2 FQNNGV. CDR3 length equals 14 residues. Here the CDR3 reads CASSPGLALDTQYF. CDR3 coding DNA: TGTGCCAGCAGCCCGGGACTAGCATTAGATACGCAGTATTTT.

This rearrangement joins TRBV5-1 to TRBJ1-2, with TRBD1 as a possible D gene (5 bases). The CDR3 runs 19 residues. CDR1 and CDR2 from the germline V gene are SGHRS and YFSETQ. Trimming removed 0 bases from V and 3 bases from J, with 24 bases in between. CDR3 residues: CASSLGLLRDGPFDYGYTF. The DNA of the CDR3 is TGCGCCAGCAGCTTGGGTCTGTTAAGGGACGGACCTTTTGACTATGGCTACACCTTC.

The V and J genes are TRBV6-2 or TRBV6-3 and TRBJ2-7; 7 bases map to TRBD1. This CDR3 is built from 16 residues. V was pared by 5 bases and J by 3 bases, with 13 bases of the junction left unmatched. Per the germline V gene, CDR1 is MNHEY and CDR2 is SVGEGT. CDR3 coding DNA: TGTGCCAGCAGTACCAAACTCCGGGACAGACTCTACGAGCAGTACTTC. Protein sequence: CASSTKLRDRLYEQYF.

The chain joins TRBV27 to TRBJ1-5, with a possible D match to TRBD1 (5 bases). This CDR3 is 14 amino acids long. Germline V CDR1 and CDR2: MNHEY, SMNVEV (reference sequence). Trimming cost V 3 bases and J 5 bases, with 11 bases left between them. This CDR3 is CASSFVGGDQPQHF. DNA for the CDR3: TGTGCCAGCAGTTTTGTCGGGGGAGATCAGCCCCAGCATTTT.